These T cell receptor beta chains were read from a single sample in a study of blood T cell repertoires in COVID-19. TCRdb's table, derived via immunoSEQ multiplex PCR, lists solely in-frame clones and lacks some. Of about 95,000 clones detected, 80% to 90% appear once; the ten largest clones hold about 2.5%. Sequencing was performed on peripheral blood. These receptors were obtained from a man aged 45-65 years with COVID-19, enrolled during active disease. Both conserved end residues are part of each CDR3. The D gene is left open where the match is weak. Not every row has a clone size; where given, it reads once, few, many or a size class.

V gene: TRBV4-1; J gene: TRBJ2-6; D gene: TRBD2; clone size: .; CDR3 DNA: TGCGCCAGCAGCCAAGAGGGGGGGAGGGCCCCCTTCGCCTCTGGGGCCAACGTCCTGACTTTC; CDR3 protein: CASSQEGGRAPFASGANVLTF
V gene: TRBV5-1; J gene: TRBJ2-5; D gene: TRBD2; clone size: once; CDR3 DNA: TGCGCCAGCAGCTCAACCGGGACTAGAGGGGAGACCCAGTACTTC; CDR3 protein: CASSSTGTRGETQYF
V gene: TRBV7-8; J gene: TRBJ1-2; D gene: TRBD1; clone size: .; CDR3 DNA: TGTGCCAGCAGCCCCGGACAGGCGATGGACTATGGCTACACCTTC; CDR3 protein: CASSPGQAMDYGYTF
V gene: TRBV29-1; J gene: TRBJ2-1; D gene: TRBD2; clone size: .; CDR3 DNA: TGCAGCGTCCCGGGACTAGCGGGGGGGACAGGGTTTTACAATGAGCAGTTCTTC; CDR3 protein: CSVPGLAGGTGFYNEQFF
V gene: TRBV10-3; J gene: TRBJ2-7; D gene: .; clone size: .; CDR3 DNA: TGTGCCAGCAATATCGAGACAGGTCGGGGCTCCTACGAGCAGTACTTC; CDR3 protein: CASNIETGRGSYEQYF
V gene: TRBV5-1; J gene: TRBJ2-7; D gene: .; clone size: .; CDR3 DNA: TGCGCCAGCAGCTTGACCGGGACTCAAGGATACGAGCAGTACTTC; CDR3 protein: CASSLTGTQGYEQYF
V gene: TRBV24-1; J gene: TRBJ2-5; D gene: TRBD1; clone size: .; CDR3 DNA: TGTGCCACCAGTCTTAGGGGGCAAGGAGAGACCCAGTACTTC; CDR3 protein: CATSLRGQGETQYF
V gene: TRBV6-5; J gene: TRBJ1-2; D gene: TRBD1; clone size: once; CDR3 DNA: TGTGCCAGCAGTTTCGACAGGGGTATCTATGGCTACACCTTC; CDR3 protein: CASSFDRGIYGYTF
V gene: TRBV7-6; J gene: TRBJ1-6; D gene: TRBD1; clone size: once; CDR3 DNA: TGTGCCAGCAGCCGGGGTCACCAGGGGGAGAATTCACCCCTCCACTTT; CDR3 protein: CASSRGHQGENSPLHF
V gene: TRBV6-5; J gene: TRBJ1-1; D gene: .; clone size: .; CDR3 DNA: TGTGCCAGCTTTACCCGCGGTAGGAGGGACACTGAAGCTTTCTTT; CDR3 protein: CASFTRGRRDTEAFF
V gene: TRBV4-1; J gene: TRBJ1-4; D gene: .; clone size: .; CDR3 DNA: TGCGCCAGCAGCCCGTCGCCTTTGCGGGAACCCAAGGGGGAAAAACTGTTTTTT; CDR3 protein: CASSPSPLREPKGEKLFF
V gene: TRBV5-1; J gene: TRBJ1-1; D gene: .; clone size: .; CDR3 DNA: TGCGCCAGCAGCTTCAACAGGAAGGGGGACACTGAAGCTTTCTTT; CDR3 protein: CASSFNRKGDTEAFF
V gene: TRBV23-1; J gene: TRBJ1-6; D gene: TRBD1; clone size: .; CDR3 DNA: TGCGCCAGCAGTCAAGCCCGGACAGGGCATAATTCACCCCTCCACTTT; CDR3 protein: CASSQARTGHNSPLHF
V gene: TRBV3-1/TRBV3-2; J gene: TRBJ2-7; D gene: .; clone size: once; CDR3 DNA: TGTGCCAGCAGTTTAAGGGGGGGCGCGGAGCAGTACTTC; CDR3 protein: CASSLRGGAEQYF
V gene: TRBV3-1/TRBV3-2; J gene: TRBJ1-2; D gene: TRBD1; clone size: .; CDR3 DNA: TGTGCCAGCAGCCAACGGACAGGGGACGGCTACACCTTC; CDR3 protein: CASSQRTGDGYTF
V gene: TRBV6-5; J gene: TRBJ1-1; D gene: TRBD1; clone size: .; CDR3 DNA: TGTGCCAGCAGACAGGGGTTTGAAGCTTTCTTT; CDR3 protein: CASRQGFEAFF
V gene: TRBV18; J gene: TRBJ1-1; D gene: TRBD1; clone size: .; CDR3 DNA: TGTGCCAGCTCACCACCGACAGGGGTCAATGAAGCTTTCTTT; CDR3 protein: CASSPPTGVNEAFF
V gene: TRBV9; J gene: TRBJ2-3; D gene: TRBD2; clone size: .; CDR3 DNA: TGTGCCAGCAGCGTATCGGCGGGGGGGGTCACAGATACGCAGTATTTT; CDR3 protein: CASSVSAGGVTDTQYF
V gene: TRBV7-9; J gene: TRBJ1-2; D gene: .; clone size: .; CDR3 DNA: TGTGCCAGCAGCTTGAGCGGGGGGTTTTTCGGCTACACCTTC; CDR3 protein: CASSLSGGFFGYTF
V gene: TRBV11-1; J gene: TRBJ2-7; D gene: .; clone size: .; CDR3 DNA: TGTGCCAGCAGCCTCTTCGACGGGACATCCTACGAGCAGTACTTC; CDR3 protein: CASSLFDGTSYEQYF
V gene: TRBV30; J gene: TRBJ2-3; D gene: .; clone size: .; CDR3 DNA: TGTGCCTGGAGTCCTCTTGTAGATACGCAGTATTTT; CDR3 protein: CAWSPLVDTQYF
V gene: TRBV12-3/TRBV12-4; J gene: TRBJ2-7; D gene: TRBD2; clone size: .; CDR3 DNA: TGTGCCAGCAGCCGCGGGGGTTTCTACGAGCAGTACTTC; CDR3 protein: CASSRGGFYEQYF
V gene: TRBV6-6; J gene: TRBJ2-6; D gene: .; clone size: .; CDR3 DNA: TGTGCCAGCAGTCGCCGGTCAGGGGTGCCTGGGGCCAACGTCCTGACTTTC; CDR3 protein: CASSRRSGVPGANVLTF
V gene: TRBV7-9; J gene: TRBJ1-2; D gene: .; clone size: .; CDR3 DNA: TGTGCCAGCACGCCCCCGGGGGAGGGCGGCTACACCTTC; CDR3 protein: CASTPPGEGGYTF
V gene: TRBV9; J gene: TRBJ2-7; D gene: TRBD1; clone size: .; CDR3 DNA: TGTGCCAGCAGTACAGGGGGACCTGGGAAGCAGTACTTC; CDR3 protein: CASSTGGPGKQYF
V gene: TRBV6-2/TRBV6-3; J gene: TRBJ1-2; D gene: .; clone size: .; CDR3 DNA: TGTGCCAGCAGTTACTTGGGCGCCCTGAATCCGGGCTACACCTTC; CDR3 protein: CASSYLGALNPGYTF
V gene: TRBV30; J gene: TRBJ2-5; D gene: TRBD2; clone size: .; CDR3 DNA: TGTGCCTGGAGTGTAGGGCGGGGGGAGACCCAGTACTTC; CDR3 protein: CAWSVGRGETQYF
V gene: TRBV7-8; J gene: TRBJ2-5; D gene: TRBD1; clone size: .; CDR3 DNA: TGTGCCAGCAGCTTAGGGGGGGACAGGGCCCGAGAGACCCAGTACTTC; CDR3 protein: CASSLGGDRARETQYF
V gene: TRBV30; J gene: TRBJ1-1; D gene: .; clone size: .; CDR3 DNA: TGTGCCTGGAGTGTAGTCATTGGGGCCACTGAAGCTTTCTTT; CDR3 protein: CAWSVVIGATEAFF
V gene: TRBV15; J gene: TRBJ1-5; D gene: TRBD1; clone size: .; CDR3 DNA: TGTGCCACCAGCAGATCTTCTGACAGGGGGCGCGGGTACAATCAGCCCCAGCATTTT; CDR3 protein: CATSRSSDRGRGYNQPQHF
V gene: TRBV28; J gene: TRBJ1-4; D gene: .; clone size: .; CDR3 DNA: TGTGCCAGCAGTTTATCGCAGAAGGAAAAACTGTTTTTT; CDR3 protein: CASSLSQKEKLFF
V gene: TRBV2; J gene: TRBJ2-5; D gene: TRBD2; clone size: .; CDR3 DNA: TGTGCCAGCTCACTAGCGGGGGGGCTTCGAGAGACCCAGTACTTC; CDR3 protein: CASSLAGGLRETQYF
V gene: TRBV7-2; J gene: TRBJ2-2; D gene: .; clone size: .; CDR3 DNA: TGTGCCAGCAGCTTAGCCGGTAGGGGCACCGGGGAGCTGTTTTTT; CDR3 protein: CASSLAGRGTGELFF
V gene: TRBV25-1; J gene: TRBJ1-3; D gene: .; clone size: .; CDR3 DNA: TGTGCCAGCAGGGAACAGGGTACCTTAGGAAACACCATATATTTT; CDR3 protein: CASREQGTLGNTIYF
V gene: TRBV7-9; J gene: TRBJ2-3; D gene: TRBD1; clone size: .; CDR3 DNA: TGTGCCAGCAACCAATGGGGACAGGGAACAGATACGCAGTATTTT; CDR3 protein: CASNQWGQGTDTQYF
V gene: TRBV7-3; J gene: TRBJ2-1; D gene: .; clone size: .; CDR3 DNA: TGTGCCAGCAGCTTATTCGCCTACAATGAGCAGTTCTTC; CDR3 protein: CASSLFAYNEQFF
V gene: TRBV10-1; J gene: TRBJ2-4; D gene: TRBD1; clone size: .; CDR3 DNA: TGCGCCAGCCCGCGGACAGGGGAAAAAAACATTCAGTACTTC; CDR3 protein: CASPRTGEKNIQYF
V gene: TRBV18; J gene: TRBJ2-7; D gene: .; clone size: .; CDR3 DNA: TGTGCCAGCTCACCTACCCTCGCACAGGTCCACGAGCAGTACTTC; CDR3 protein: CASSPTLAQVHEQYF
V gene: TRBV3-1/TRBV3-2; J gene: TRBJ1-4; D gene: TRBD1; clone size: .; CDR3 DNA: TGTGCCAGCGCCAGGGGGACAGGGGGCGAAAAACTGTTTTTT; CDR3 protein: CASARGTGGEKLFF
V gene: TRBV7-8; J gene: TRBJ1-2; D gene: .; clone size: .; CDR3 DNA: TGTGCCAGCAGCATCCCGGGACACCGGCTTGGCTACACCTTC; CDR3 protein: CASSIPGHRLGYTF
V gene: TRBV10-2; J gene: TRBJ1-2; D gene: .; clone size: .; CDR3 DNA: TGCGCCAGCTCGGGGGGGATGAACTATGGCTACACCTTC; CDR3 protein: CASSGGMNYGYTF
V gene: TRBV6-5; J gene: TRBJ1-6; D gene: .; clone size: once; CDR3 DNA: TGTGCCAGCATCACAGGGTCGTCCTATAATTCACCCCTCCACTTT; CDR3 protein: CASITGSSYNSPLHF
V gene: TRBV10-3; J gene: TRBJ1-2; D gene: .; clone size: .; CDR3 DNA: TGTGCCATCAGTACGACAGAATGGGATGGCTACACCTTC; CDR3 protein: CAISTTEWDGYTF
V gene: TRBV19; J gene: TRBJ1-1; D gene: .; clone size: medium-sized; CDR3 DNA: TGTGCCAGTAGTATTACAGGGTTGAACACTGAAGCTTTCTTT; CDR3 protein: CASSITGLNTEAFF
V gene: TRBV20-1; J gene: TRBJ1-4; D gene: TRBD1; clone size: .; CDR3 DNA: TGCAGTGCAAGTACAGGGGGAGGTGAAAAACTGTTTTTT; CDR3 protein: CSASTGGGEKLFF
V gene: TRBV18; J gene: TRBJ1-1; D gene: .; clone size: .; CDR3 DNA: TGTGCCAGCTCCCCACGTTGGACACAGAACACTGAAGCTTTCTTT; CDR3 protein: CASSPRWTQNTEAFF
V gene: TRBV6-1; J gene: TRBJ2-7; D gene: .; clone size: .; CDR3 DNA: TGTGCCAGCAGTGAAGATGGGACATCCTCCTACGAGCAGTACTTC; CDR3 protein: CASSEDGTSSYEQYF
V gene: TRBV24-1; J gene: TRBJ2-2; D gene: TRBD1; clone size: .; CDR3 DNA: TGTGCCACCAGTGATCACCCCAGGGGGCAGTCCACCGGGGAGCTGTTTTTT; CDR3 protein: CATSDHPRGQSTGELFF
V gene: TRBV10-3; J gene: TRBJ2-7; D gene: TRBD2; clone size: .; CDR3 DNA: TGTGCCATCAGTCCCGGGGGGGCCCAGTCCGAGCAGTACTTC; CDR3 protein: CAISPGGAQSEQYF
V gene: TRBV11-2; J gene: TRBJ1-1; D gene: .; clone size: .; CDR3 DNA: TGTGCCAGCAACCCCGGCAGGGCCGAGACGGCTTTCTTT; CDR3 protein: CASNPGRAETAFF
V gene: TRBV5-1; J gene: TRBJ2-7; D gene: .; clone size: .; CDR3 DNA: TGCGCCAGCAGCTTCGGGTCCTACGAGCAGTACTTC; CDR3 protein: CASSFGSYEQYF
V gene: TRBV2; J gene: TRBJ2-7; D gene: .; clone size: .; CDR3 DNA: TGTGCCAGCGCAAGAGGTGCGTACTACGAGCAGTACTTC; CDR3 protein: CASARGAYYEQYF
V gene: TRBV6-5; J gene: TRBJ2-7; D gene: .; clone size: .; CDR3 DNA: TGTGCCAGCAGTTACGACCTAGCGACGGCCCCCTACGAGCAGTACTTC; CDR3 protein: CASSYDLATAPYEQYF
V gene: TRBV11-1; J gene: TRBJ2-7; D gene: TRBD2; clone size: .; CDR3 DNA: TGTGCCAGCAGCGCAGCTAGCGGGGGGACAACGGAAGAGCAGTACTTC; CDR3 protein: CASSAASGGTTEEQYF
V gene: TRBV4-1; J gene: TRBJ2-1; D gene: .; clone size: .; CDR3 DNA: TGCGCCAGCAGCCAAGATAGGGGGTCGTACAATGAGCAGTTCTTC; CDR3 protein: CASSQDRGSYNEQFF
V gene: TRBV6-4; J gene: TRBJ2-1; D gene: TRBD2; clone size: .; CDR3 DNA: TGTGCCAGCAGTGAGTTAGCGGGGAGTCACAATGAGCAGTTCTTC; CDR3 protein: CASSELAGSHNEQFF
V gene: TRBV7-3; J gene: TRBJ1-1; D gene: .; clone size: .; CDR3 DNA: TGTGCCAGCAGTTCTGTTCAAGCAGGTGAAGCTTTCTTT; CDR3 protein: CASSSVQAGEAFF
V gene: TRBV3-1/TRBV3-2; J gene: TRBJ1-2; D gene: TRBD1; clone size: .; CDR3 DNA: TGTGCCAGCAGCCAAGGAAGGACAGGGGCCTATGGCTACACCTTC; CDR3 protein: CASSQGRTGAYGYTF
V gene: TRBV27; J gene: TRBJ2-3; D gene: TRBD2; clone size: .; CDR3 DNA: TGTGCCAGCAGTTTAGAGCTAGCGGGGGGGCACGCAGATACGCAGTATTTT; CDR3 protein: CASSLELAGGHADTQYF
V gene: TRBV2; J gene: TRBJ1-4; D gene: .; clone size: once; CDR3 DNA: TGTGCCAGCAGTAATCGGGGGTTTGGTGAAAAACTGTTTTTT; CDR3 protein: CASSNRGFGEKLFF